These 14 T cell receptor beta chains originate from one sample sequenced in a study of cytomegalovirus exposure and HLA in healthy donors. Data came from immunoSEQ multiplex PCR; TCRdb stores just in-frame clones and leaves some out. Of some 98,000 clones listed, roughly 87% were seen once; the top ten hold under 6.5%. Sequencing was carried out using PBMCs. The receptors come from a young man in good health and CMV-seropositive.

The gene calls are TRBV27 and TRBJ1-1, with TRBD1 as a possible D gene (6 bases). The CDR3 is 13 residues long. Germline CDR1 is MNHEY and CDR2 is SMNVEV (reference sequence). Trimming left V 6 bases short and J 1 base short, with 9 bases between. The CDR3 sequence: CASRLTGNTEAFF. In nucleotides, the CDR3 is TGTGCCAGCAGGTTGACAGGGAACACTGAAGCTTTCTTT.

The chain joins TRBV27 to TRBJ2-6, with D possibly TRBD1 on 6 matching bases. V was clipped by 0 bases and J by 5 bases, with 17 bases between them. There are 18 residues in the CDR3. Germline CDR1 and CDR2: MNHEY and SMNVEV (reference sequence). The CDR3: CASSLSSGAGLRANVLTF. DNA of the CDR3: TGTGCCAGCAGTTTATCATCAGGGGCGGGCCTCCGGGCCAACGTCCTGACTTTC.

V is TRBV28 and J is TRBJ2-7; a possible D gene is TRBD2 (6 bases). This CDR3 spans 13 amino acids. V was trimmed by 5 bases and J by 2 bases, leaving 10 bases between them. Germline V gives CDR1 MDHEN, CDR2 SYDVKM. The chain's CDR3 is CASSQGLTYEQYF. CDR3 nucleotide sequence: TGTGCCAGCAGTCAGGGACTGACCTACGAGCAGTACTTC.

This clone has a handful of counts. The genes are TRBV6-4 and TRBJ2-3; TRBD2 matches 9 bases. CDR3 length: 14 amino acids. Germline V gene data show CDR1 as MRHNA and CDR2 as SNTAGT. V was clipped by 4 bases and J by 3 bases; unmatched bases: 2. Here the CDR3 DNA reads TGTGCCAGCAGTGTGCTAGCGGGGACAGATACGCAGTATTTT. It codes for CASSVLAGTDTQYF.

J is TRBJ2-7 and V is TRBV5-6; 7 bases are a match to TRBD1. Germline-derived CDR1 and CDR2 are SGHDT and YYEEEE. CDR3 length: 13 amino acids. V shed 4 bases and J 7 bases; nucleotides not matched to a gene: 8. This CDR3 is CASSPGSGGEQYF. The CDR3 DNA reads as TGTGCCAGCAGCCCCGGATCAGGGGGAGAGCAGTACTTC.

The V and J genes are TRBV19 and TRBJ2-7; 8 positions agree with TRBD1. The J segment lost 0 bases and the V segment lost 10 bases, leaving 5 bases of the junction unmatched. CDR3 length equals 13 residues. Germline values: CDR1 LNHDA, CDR2 SQIVND (reference sequence). The CDR3 nucleotides read TGTGCCACTCAGACAGGGGACTCCTACGAGCAGTACTTC. Translation: CATQTGDSYEQYF.

The chain employs TRBV11-2 and TRBJ2-7; 10 bases are shared with TRBD1. There are 19 residues in the CDR3. The germline CDR1 and CDR2 sequences are SGHAT and FQNNGV. Trimming at V came to 6 bases and at J to 5 bases, leaving 22 bases not matched to a gene. The CDR3 region has the DNA TGTGCCAGCAGTCCCGTAGGGCGACAGGGGGCCCTTAAGGGGGACGAGCAGTACTTC. It is translated as CASSPVGRQGALKGDEQYF.

The chain carries TRBV7-3 and TRBJ2-1, with TRBD1 matching over 10 bases. V lost 4 bases and J lost 5; bases outside the gene matches: 5. The CDR3 length is 15 residues. Germline CDR1 and CDR2: SGHTA and FQGTGA. The CDR3 nucleotides are TGTGCCAGCAGCTACGGGACAGGGGTTCACAATGAGCAGTTCTTC. Protein: CASSYGTGVHNEQFF.

CDR3 DNA: TGTGCCAGCAGTCTTACCAGGGTATATGGCTACACCTTC. Protein: CASSLTRVYGYTF. The V and J genes are TRBV6-5 and TRBJ1-2, with D perhaps matching TRBD1 (5 bases). Germline values: CDR1 MNHEY, CDR2 SVGAGI. The CDR3 contains 13 residues. Trimming shortened V by 5 bases and J by 5 bases, and 12 bases separated the two germline ends.

The J gene is TRBJ2-7, the V gene TRBV6-1; unclear D gene. Germline V gene sequence: CDR1 MNHNS, CDR2 SASEGT. The CDR3 is 15 residues long. V was shortened by 0 bases and J by 2 bases, with 11 bases between the two germline ends. The DNA for the CDR3 is TGTGCCAGCAGTGAAGCGGTCCGGGTTACCTACGAGCAGTACTTC. This translates into CASSEAVRVTYEQYF.

V and J are TRBV4-3 and TRBJ1-5; D not resolved. The CDR3 runs to 14 residues. Germline values: CDR1 LGHNA, CDR2 YSLEER. V lost 4 bases, J lost 0 bases, and 7 bases lay in between. CDR3 loop: CASSPDISNQPQHF. The CDR3 bases are TGCGCCAGCAGCCCCGACATTAGCAATCAGCCCCAGCATTTT.

The rearrangement links TRBV11-3 to TRBJ2-2; 12 bases align to TRBD2. V lost 4 bases to trimming and J lost 3 bases; unmatched junction nucleotides: 6. The CDR3 spans 17 residues. The germline CDR1 and CDR2 sequences are SGHNT and YENEEA. CDR3 region: CASSSSTSGGYTGELFF. CDR3 DNA sequence: TGTGCCAGCAGCTCCAGTACTAGCGGGGGGTACACCGGGGAGCTGTTTTTT.

The chain has TRBV10-2 and TRBJ1-1; D gene uncertain. The CDR3 sequence is 16 residues long. The V end was cut by 2 bases, the J end by 0 bases, with 13 bases between. Germline-derived CDR1 and CDR2 are WSHSY and SAAADI. The CDR3 spells CASSEPVSYLNTEAFF. CDR3 DNA sequence: TGCGCCAGCAGTGAGCCCGTCTCCTACCTGAACACTGAAGCTTTCTTT.

The chain links TRBV28 to TRBJ2-7; 11 bases fit TRBD1. The CDR3 contains 13 residues. V lost 10 bases, J lost 5 bases, and 7 bases stayed unmatched. CDR1 is MDHEN and CDR2 is SYDVKM in the germline V gene. The CDR3 coding sequence is TGTGCCACCGTGGACAGGGGGCTCCACGAGCAGTACTTC. It encodes CATVDRGLHEQYF.